The present TCR beta chain was sequenced within a study of T cells in Graves' hyperthyroidism and ophthalmopathy. The J segment lost 0 bases and the V segment lost 6 bases, leaving 4 bases of the junction unmatched. Germline V CDR1 and CDR2: WNHNN, SYGVQD (reference sequence). The CDR3 length is 14 residues. This clonotype was recorded at least ten times. RNA transcripts provided the source from which TCR beta CDR3 regions were amplified. RT-PCR in the first round (using the HTBI primer set) targeted the TCR CDR3. TCRdb reanalysed the multiplex PCR reads using MiXCR and keeps one entry per CDR3 protein. This table has 190,000 or so distinct CDR3 sequences, approximately 16% appearing once.

The TCR originated in a man aged 35 to 55 with Graves' hyperthyroidism. The sequenced material came from blood. The V call is TRBV10-1, the J call TRBJ2-7; 8 positions match TRBD1. The CDR3 protein is CASSAGTGSYEQYF. In nucleotides, the CDR3 is TGCGCCAGCAGCGCCGGGACAGGCTCCTACGAGCAGTACTTC.